The sequence of this T cell receptor beta chain was determined in a study of blood T cell repertoires in COVID-19. Study-wide background: COVID-19 samples from acute and convalescent phases originated in the United States, Italy and Spain. T cells, B-cell-depleted T cells, or PBMCs supplied cDNA or gDNA.

This CDR3 region has 17 residues. Germline CDR1 LNHDA, CDR2 SQIVND (reference sequence). Germline trimming cut 4 bases from V and 5 bases from J; bases unmatched to any gene: 14. Using immunoSEQ multiplex PCR, the repertoire was profiled, and TCRdb retains in-frame clones only, with some absent. Counted here are a few hundred thousand clones, 85% to 90% occurring once; the ten biggest clones make up 1.2%. The V call is TRBV19, the J call TRBJ1-2; 9 bases agree with TRBD1. The sequenced material came from PBMCs or T cells enriched from blood (not recorded which). The clonotype was recovered from a woman aged 18 to 35 who had recovered from COVID-19. CDR3 sequence: CASSTKPGQGVGYGYTF. CDR3 nucleotide sequence: TGTGCCAGTAGTACGAAACCGGGACAGGGTGTAGGGTATGGCTACACCTTC.